Listed below are T cell receptor beta chains from one sample, sequenced in a study of metastatic and nonmetastatic thyroid tumors. TCRdb reanalyzed the PCR reads with MiXCR. This table has 4,000 to 5,000 clones, roughly 30% appearing once. Sequencing was performed on adjacent normal tissue. These receptors all stem from a male donor with papillary thyroid cancer or a benign thyroid nodule (not recorded which). Some clones in this sample may be carry-over from other donors' samples. Both conserved end residues are part of each CDR3. A D gene is named only where the DNA matches it firmly. Size is omitted from some rows. Given values are once, few, many or a class for expanded clones.

-	-	TRBV7-3	TRBJ1-2	TGTGCCAGCAGCTTAAGGGCCGGGCAGGGCTACACCTTC	CASSLRAGQGYTF
many	TRBD1	TRBV4-2	TRBJ2-1	TGTGCCAGCAGCCCAAGTCCCGGGACAGTTTACAATGAGCAGTTCTTC	CASSPSPGTVYNEQFF
few	TRBD2	TRBV28	TRBJ2-3	TGTGCCAGCAGTCATACTAGCGGGTGTGGAGTACAACGCACAGATACGCAGTATTTT	CASSHTSGCGVQRTDTQYF
-	TRBD1	TRBV12-3/TRBV12-4	TRBJ2-2	TGTGCCAGCAGTACATATGGGACAGGGGCCCCCGGGGAGCTGTTTTTT	CASSTYGTGAPGELFF
-	TRBD1	TRBV7-3	TRBJ1-2	TGTGCCAGCAGCTTAACAGGGACAGAGTCTAACTATGGCTACACCTTC	CASSLTGTESNYGYTF
medium-sized	-	TRBV3-1	TRBJ2-7	TGTGCCAGCAGCCAAGATCTTGACGGGTCGGTGTACGAGCAGTACTTC	CASSQDLDGSVYEQYF
few	-	TRBV24-1	TRBJ1-5	TGTGCCACCAGTGAAGGGGGATTCAATCAGCCCCAGCATTTT	CATSEGGFNQPQHF
-	-	TRBV20-1	TRBJ1-1	TGCAGTGCTAGAGGATGGGGTACTGAAGCTTTCTTT	CSARGWGTEAFF
few	TRBD2	TRBV6-1	TRBJ2-6	TGTGCCAGCGGTGAACCCCCGGGAGGGTTTAAAGGGGCCAACGTCCTGACTTTC	CASGEPPGGFKGANVLTF
-	TRBD2	TRBV5-1	TRBJ2-7	TGCGCCAGCAGCTCGACTAGCGGGAGCTACGAGCAGTACTTC	CASSSTSGSYEQYF
large	-	TRBV6-1	TRBJ2-2	TGTGCCAGCAGGAGATCGAACACCGGGGAGCTGTTTTTT	CASRRSNTGELFF
many	TRBD2	TRBV20-1	TRBJ2-7	TGCAGTGCTAGGGGGGCTAGCGGGCAAACCTACGAGCAGTACTTC	CSARGASGQTYEQYF
medium-sized	-	TRBV7-2	TRBJ1-2	TGTGCCAGCAGCCTAGCCCCCGGTCAGGGCTACACCTTC	CASSLAPGQGYTF
-	-	TRBV29-1	TRBJ2-3	TGCAGCGTTGAATGGCCGGGACCACGGGATACGCAGTATTTT	CSVEWPGPRDTQYF
few	-	TRBV28	TRBJ1-1	TGTGCCAGCAACCCGGGACATAAGACTGAAGCTTTCTTC	CASNPGHKTEAFF
-	-	TRBV14	TRBJ1-6	TGTGCAAGCAGCCATGTGCGCGATTCACCCCTCCACTTT	CASSHVRDSPLHF
medium-sized	TRBD2	TRBV29-1	TRBJ2-1	TGCAGCGTTACTAGCGGGGGTTACAATGAGCAGTTCTTC	CSVTSGGYNEQFF
medium-sized	TRBD2	TRBV19	TRBJ2-1	TGTGCCAGTAGTCTAGCGGGAGGCAATGAGCAGTTCTTC	CASSLAGGNEQFF
-	-	TRBV7-2	TRBJ2-5	TGTGCCAGCAGCTTATTGCCTTCCGTGCGACAAGAGACCCAGTACTTC	CASSLLPSVRQETQYF
few	TRBD1	TRBV7-8	TRBJ2-7	TGTGCCAGCAGCTTAGGGGGACAGGAATCCTACGAGCAGTACTTC	CASSLGGQESYEQYF
-	TRBD2	TRBV9	TRBJ2-3	TGTGCCAGCAGCGTAGCTAGCGGGGCTTCGATATCAGATACGCAGTATTTT	CASSVASGASISDTQYF
few	-	TRBV6-1	TRBJ2-7	TGTGCCAGCAGTGTGGAGGGTTCCTACGAGCAGTACTTC	CASSVEGSYEQYF
-	-	TRBV11-2	TRBJ1-3	TGTGCCAGCAGCAGGAGGGACGGGGGGTTAACCGGAAACACCATATATTTT	CASSRRDGGLTGNTIYF
many	TRBD2	TRBV5-6	TRBJ2-5	TGTGCCAGCTACTTAGCGGGAGGCGGTAGAGAGACCCAGTACTTC	CASYLAGGGRETQYF
-	TRBD2	TRBV20-1	TRBJ2-7	TGCAGTGCCACAGCCGGGACTAGCGGGAGAGTGCAGTACTTC	CSATAGTSGRVQYF
-	TRBD1	TRBV28	TRBJ1-2	TGTGCCAGCAGTACAGGGGGCTTAAATGTCTACACCTTC	CASSTGGLNVYTF
-	TRBD2	TRBV6-6	TRBJ2-1	TGTGCCAGCAGGGGGATTGGGCTAGCGGGAGGCCGGAATGAGCAGTTCTTC	CASRGIGLAGGRNEQFF
few	-	TRBV6-1	TRBJ1-5	TGTGCCAGCTTCTCGGCAGGGAGCGGGAATCAGCCCCAGCATTTT	CASFSAGSGNQPQHF
-	-	TRBV6-1	TRBJ2-3	TGTGCCAGCAGTGACTCGTCAGGGGGCACAGATACGCAGTATTTT	CASSDSSGGTDTQYF
-	TRBD2	TRBV20-1	TRBJ2-1	TGCAGTGCTAGGGGGTTTGGACTAGCGGGAGGAGTCGGTGAGCAGTTCTTC	CSARGFGLAGGVGEQFF
medium-sized	TRBD1	TRBV24-1	TRBJ1-2	TGTGCCACCAGTGACGCCCGACAGGGGTTGCATGGCTACACCTTC	CATSDARQGLHGYTF
-	TRBD1	TRBV20-1	TRBJ1-2	TGCAGTGCTCAACGGACAGGGGAAGGCTACACCTTC	CSAQRTGEGYTF
-	TRBD1	TRBV6-1	TRBJ2-7	TGTGCAAGCAGCCCAGGGACAGGGGTGCTAGAGCAGTACTTC	CASSPGTGVLEQYF
many	-	TRBV20-1	TRBJ1-1	TGCAGTGCTAGGAAAACGACATTTAGCTCCATGAACACTGAAGCTTTCTTT	CSARKTTFSSMNTEAFF
-	-	TRBV6-1	TRBJ1-2	TGTGCCAGCAGGCCTCCGGGGACCCGTGGTGGCTACACCTTC	CASRPPGTRGGYTF
-	-	TRBV28	TRBJ1-2	TGTGCCAGAAGTACATGTGGCGGAAATGGCTACACCTTC	CARSTCGGNGYTF
medium-sized	-	TRBV11-2	TRBJ2-7	TGTGCCAGCAGCTTAGGTAGGGGAAGATACGAGCAGTACTTC	CASSLGRGRYEQYF